Reported below is one T cell receptor beta chain. Its specificity is not known. This sample was taken from a study of identifying expanded T cells in peripheral blood. Study conclusions and caveats: Approximately two-week clone count variance significantly increased as total template count grew. Differentially abundant clones: roughly 1.3 between replicates, around 17 at 2 to 3 weeks, around 20 at four.

Collection occurred without any documented infections or immune events in donors. The method was immunoSEQ multiplex PCR; TCRdb's version includes in-frame clones alone and lacks a portion of them. The sample carries tens of thousands of clones, around 89% recorded once. Germline V CDR1 and CDR2: SNHLY, FYNNEI. V shed 5 bases and J shed 1 base, with 8 bases lying between them. The CDR3 is 13 residues long. This TCR was recovered from a person aged 18 to 75 in good health. V is TRBV2 and J is TRBJ1-1; D is perhaps TRBD1 (6 bases). The sample comprised blood. The CDR3 is CASSSDRNTEAFF. In DNA form, the CDR3 reads TGTGCCAGCAGTTCGGACAGGAACACTGAAGCTTTCTTT.